The source of this T cell receptor beta chain is a study of T cells expressing NK-cell markers. Overall study: Sequenced donors, eight in total, included seven who were HCMV-seropositive and one who was seronegative.

For this clonotype: Its antigen is not known.

The study's findings and limits: In more than 5 donors, dominant CD3+CD56+NKG2C+ clonotypes ranked among the top 10 CD8+ clonotypes. Nothing established the HCMV specificity of expanded NKG2C+ T cell clones.

CDR1 and CDR2 from the germline V gene are SQVTM and ANQGSEA. The length of the CDR3 is 13 residues. TCRdb reworked the 5' RACE reads into one entry per CDR3 protein, no DNA. This repertoire includes some 410,000 distinct CDR3 sequences. Sample: blood T cells: a sorted CD56 or NKG2C T cell subset, CD4+ or CD8+ T cells, or bulk PBMC T cells (not recorded which). The V gene is TRBV29-1, the J gene TRBJ2-3; the D gene TCRdb calls, TRBD2, cannot be checked with no DNA. This sequence originates from a woman aged 18-70 years in good health. Here the CDR3 reads CSVLAGGTDTQYF.